The 8 T cell receptor beta chains given below trace back to one sample, sequenced in a study of cytomegalovirus exposure and HLA in healthy donors. 13 Jbeta primers and 60 Vbeta primers were used for the PCR. Some clones are missing from TCRdb's copy, which holds only in-frame ones; the method was immunoSEQ multiplex PCR. The data contain under 75,000 clones, 74% of them singletons. Sequences were obtained from PBMCs. All receptors derive from a human donor in good health.

V gene TRBV9 combines with J gene TRBJ2-2; 8 bases agree with TRBD2. The V and J ends lost 4 bases and 4 bases, in that order; junction bases with no gene match: 15. Germline-derived CDR1 and CDR2 are SGDLS and YYNGEE. The CDR3 is 18 residues long. In nucleotides, the CDR3 is TGTGCCAGCAGCCCCCGGGGTAGCGGGATGCTAAGCACCGGGGAGCTGTTTTTT. Amino acid sequence: CASSPRGSGMLSTGELFF.

In its sample, this clone was seen a few times. Being one base from a much bigger clone, this may be a read error. The DNA of the CDR3 is TGTGCCAGCAGCCTCCGGGACAGGGACACCGGGGAGCTGTTTTTT. This translates into CASSLRDRDTGELFF. J is TRBJ2-2 and V is TRBV6-1; 9 bases align to TRBD1. The junction had 5 bases not matched to a gene; V was cut back by 6 bases and J by 3 bases. The CDR3 spans 15 residues. The germline V gene encodes CDR1 MNHNS and CDR2 SASEGT.

The CDR3 sequence is CASSESRRGNNDRDTQYF. In DNA, the CDR3 is TGTGCCAGCAGTGAATCAAGGAGGGGAAATAACGATAGGGATACGCAGTATTTT. The genes are TRBV6-1 and TRBJ2-3; perhaps TRBD2 as D (6 bases). The germline V and J ends were trimmed by 2 bases and 6 bases, with 24 bases remaining between them. Germline CDR1 reads MNHNS; CDR2 reads SASEGT. The CDR3 covers 18 residues.

This chain uses TRBV28 with TRBJ2-1; 10 nucleotides align to TRBD1. J gave up 8 bases and V 6 bases, and 10 bases lay outside the gene matches. The germline gives CDR1 MDHEN, CDR2 SYDVKM. CDR3 length equals 15 residues. CDR3 DNA: TGTGCCAGCAGGCTACCGGGACAGGGGACGGATGAGCAGTTCTTC. It yields the protein CASRLPGQGTDEQFF.

This clone has more than one count but fewer than ten. This chain links TRBV27 with TRBJ2-5; the D gene is possibly TRBD2 (5 bases). The germline gives CDR1 MNHEY, CDR2 SMNVEV (reference sequence). The CDR3 length is 14 residues. Trimming removed 2 bases at V and 2 bases at J, with 9 bases between. CDR3 nucleotides: TGTGCCAGCAGTTTAGACTACCTACAAGAGACCCAGTACTTC. This translates into CASSLDYLQETQYF.

The chain is built from TRBV5-1 and TRBJ2-2; 7 bases match TRBD1. This CDR3 region has 14 residues. J lost 6 bases, V lost 4 bases, and 6 bases had no gene match. Germline V gene data show CDR1 as SGHRS and CDR2 as YFSETQ. The CDR3 coding sequence is TGCGCCAGCAGCGCCGGACAGGTGGCCGGGGAGCTGTTTTTT. Its protein product is CASSAGQVAGELFF.

The rearrangement uses TRBV9 and TRBJ2-7; 7 positions agree with TRBD1. The CDR3 is made up of 15 amino acids. CDR1 SGDLS and CDR2 YYNGEE come from the germline V gene. Trimming took 0 bases from V and 5 from J; bases not matched to a gene: 8. Written as DNA, the CDR3 is TGTGCCAGCAGCGTAGGGTGGACAGGTAGCGACGAGCAGTACTTC. This translates into CASSVGWTGSDEQYF.

This chain links TRBV16 with TRBJ1-1; D not resolved. The V end lost 5 bases, the J end lost 1 base, and 11 bases lay between the germline ends. The length of the CDR3 is 14 residues. Germline CDR1 reads KGHSY; CDR2 reads FQNENV. The CDR3 here is CASSFKPGNTEAFF. For the CDR3, the DNA is TGTGCCAGCAGCTTTAAACCCGGGAACACTGAAGCTTTCTTT. The complete variable domain, with remaining parts taken from reference TRBV16 and TRBJ1-1, reads GEEVAQTPKHLVRGEGQKAKLYCAPIKGHSYVFWYQQVLKNEFKFLISFQNENVFDETGMPKERFSAKCLPNSPCSLEIQATKLEDSAVYFCASSFKPGNTEAFFGQGTRLTVV.